A selection of T cell receptor beta chains follows, all from one sample in a study of Ad26.COV2.S vaccination and SARS-CoV-2 variants. Sequenced by immunoSEQ multiplex PCR; TCRdb stores in-frame clones only, minus some. The sample holds fewer than 500,000 clones, roughly 89% seen once. The starting material was peripheral blood, obtained in a trial of Ad26.COV2.S vaccine versus placebo. Every receptor here comes from a person aged 18-65 years who received the Ad26.COV2.S COVID-19 vaccine or a placebo. CDR3s include the opening cysteine and the closing phenylalanine or tryptophan. The D gene is left open where the match is weak. Size tells how often a clone was seen (once, few, many) or the class of an expanded clone, and some rows leave it out.

j_call clone_size v_call d_call cdr3_nt cdr3_aa
TRBJ1-3 . TRBV5-1 . TGCGCCAGCCGTCGCACAGTTGGAAACACCATATATTTT CASRRTVGNTIYF
TRBJ2-7 . TRBV18 . TGTGCCAGCTCACCCCGGACGGATACCTACGAGCAGTACTTC CASSPRTDTYEQYF
TRBJ1-1 . TRBV24-1 . TGTGCCACTCATTCAGAGAACACTGAAGCTTTCTTT CATHSENTEAFF
TRBJ1-1 . TRBV7-9 TRBD1 TGTGCCAGCAGACAGGGACAGACTGAAGCTTTCTTT CASRQGQTEAFF
TRBJ1-3 . TRBV10-3 TRBD1 TGTGCCAGCAGTTGGGGACAGAGCTCTGGAAACACCATATATTTT CASSWGQSSGNTIYF
TRBJ2-4 few TRBV5-1 TRBD2 TGCGCCAGCAGCTTGGATGCGGGGAGGGGCAAAAACATTCAGTACTTC CASSLDAGRGKNIQYF
TRBJ1-6 few TRBV6-2/TRBV6-3 TRBD1 TGTGCCAGCAGTTACTCCCGGGACAGCCTTGTGGCCCTCCACTTT CASSYSRDSLVALHF
TRBJ2-5 . TRBV3-1/TRBV3-2 TRBD2 TGTGCCAGCAGCCAAGAAGCGGGGGGGCAAGAGACCCAGTACTTC CASSQEAGGQETQYF
TRBJ2-3 . TRBV2 . TGTGCCAGCAGGATCCGGGGAACAGATACGCAGTATTTT CASRIRGTDTQYF
TRBJ2-7 once TRBV5-4 TRBD1 TGTGCCAGCAGCACGACAGGGGGCGACGAGCAGTACTTC CASSTTGGDEQYF
TRBJ2-7 . TRBV6-2/TRBV6-3 TRBD1 TGTGCCAGCAGTCTCCTAGGACAGGGGGCCTACGAGCAGTACTTC CASSLLGQGAYEQYF
TRBJ2-7 . TRBV24-1 TRBD1 TGTGCCACCAGTGACTCGGGACAGGGGACGTACTTC CATSDSGQGTYF
TRBJ2-1 . TRBV23-1 TRBD2 TGCGCCAGCAGTCGTCGGGATCCCGTAGATACTAGCGCCGGGGATGAGCAGTTCTTC CASSRRDPVDTSAGDEQFF
TRBJ1-1 . TRBV7-9 . TGTGCCAGCAGCTTAGGGGGAGAGGGGAACACTGAAGCTTTCTTT CASSLGGEGNTEAFF
TRBJ2-7 . TRBV5-1 . TGCGCCAGCAGCTTGAGGCCGGATCGGGATGCCGAGCAGTACTTC CASSLRPDRDAEQYF
TRBJ2-2 . TRBV24-1 . TGTGCCACCAGTGGCCGGGCACCGAACACCGGGGAGCTGTTTTTT CATSGRAPNTGELFF
TRBJ1-3 once TRBV7-2 . TGTGCCAGCAGCTTAGTCCAGGGTTCTACTGGAAACACCATATATTTT CASSLVQGSTGNTIYF
TRBJ1-4 once TRBV7-2 . TGTGCCAGCAGCTCGGGAGGGGGGGAAAAACTGTTTTTT CASSSGGGEKLFF
TRBJ2-1 once TRBV7-9 . TGTGCCAGCAGCTTACTCCCCAACTACAATGAGCAGTTCTTC CASSLLPNYNEQFF
TRBJ1-2 . TRBV3-1/TRBV3-2 . TGTGCCAGCAGCCGTATATTCGGTTTTGGACCGTTGAAGGGTGGCTACACCTTC CASSRIFGFGPLKGGYTF
TRBJ2-3 few TRBV4-1 TRBD2 TGCGCCAGCAGTATGCCCCTAGCGGGGGGGCGGGGCACAGATACGCAGTATTTT CASSMPLAGGRGTDTQYF
TRBJ2-7 . TRBV7-6 TRBD1 TGTGCCAGCAGCTTAGTAAGGGGGCGCACGTACGAGCAGTACTTC CASSLVRGRTYEQYF
TRBJ2-7 . TRBV28 . TGTGCCAGCAGTTTATTGGGCGGAACCTACGAGCAGTACTTC CASSLLGGTYEQYF
TRBJ2-1 few TRBV19 . TGTGCCAGTAGTATATGGCGTGGTGAGCAGTTCTTC CASSIWRGEQFF
TRBJ2-7 . TRBV3-1/TRBV3-2 . TGTGCCAGCAGCCCGGCGGACAGAGAGTACGAGCAGTACTTC CASSPADREYEQYF
TRBJ1-2 . TRBV24-1 TRBD1 TGTGCCACCAGTGATCACCGACCGGGACAGGTCTTTAACTATGGCTACACCTTC CATSDHRPGQVFNYGYTF
TRBJ1-1 . TRBV6-5 . TGTGCCAGCAGTTGGGGGGGAGAGCCCACTGAAGCTTTCTTT CASSWGGEPTEAFF
TRBJ2-3 . TRBV5-6 . TGTGCCAGCAGCTTGGACGGGAGTTCAGATACGCAGTATTTT CASSLDGSSDTQYF
TRBJ2-3 . TRBV15 TRBD1 TGTGCCACCAGCTCTCAGACAGGGTGGGCAGATACGCAGTATTTT CATSSQTGWADTQYF
TRBJ1-2 . TRBV4-2 . TGTGCCAGCAGCCAAGACGAGGGAATTGGTCCATATGGCTACACCTTC CASSQDEGIGPYGYTF
TRBJ2-2 . TRBV9 . TGTGCCAGCAATGGCCGGTCGGGCACCGGGGAGCTGTTTTTT CASNGRSGTGELFF
TRBJ2-3 . TRBV30 . TGTGCCTGGAGCTCTCTGGGGGGGCCGCGAGATACGCAGTATTTT CAWSSLGGPRDTQYF
TRBJ1-3 . TRBV18 . TGTGCCAGCTCACCAAGGGCAGGGGAGCCTCTCTCTGGAAACACCATATATTTT CASSPRAGEPLSGNTIYF
TRBJ1-4 . TRBV5-1 . TGCGCCAGCAGCTTGGAGGGAAACCTGGCGGAAAAACTGTTTTTT CASSLEGNLAEKLFF
TRBJ1-2 once TRBV4-3 TRBD1 TGCGCCAGCAGGCCTTTCCCGGGACAGGGAACGGGCGGCTACACCTTC CASRPFPGQGTGGYTF
TRBJ1-3 . TRBV28 . TGTGCCAGCAGTTACGGGGTTCCTCCCACTGGAAACACCATATATTTT CASSYGVPPTGNTIYF
TRBJ2-3 few TRBV3-1/TRBV3-2 . TGTGCCAGCAGCCAAGGACGTGCGGGATCTAGCACAGATACGCAGTATTTT CASSQGRAGSSTDTQYF
TRBJ1-1 . TRBV4-3 . TGCGCCAGCAGCCTTGACAGGTTCACTGAAGCTTTCTTT CASSLDRFTEAFF
TRBJ2-1 once TRBV7-6 . TGTGCCAGCAGCTTAGGGTGGGCGAGGAGCTCCTACAATGAGCAGTTCTTC CASSLGWARSSYNEQFF
TRBJ1-1 . TRBV9 . TGTGCCAGCAGCGTAGGCGGGGGGCAAGCTTTCTTT CASSVGGGQAFF
TRBJ2-5 . TRBV3-1/TRBV3-2 TRBD1 TGTGCCAGCAGCCACGGGACAGTCCCTTGGACCCAGTACTTC CASSHGTVPWTQYF
TRBJ2-1 . TRBV14 TRBD2 TGTGCCAGCAGTCCTAGCGGGGGGTACAATGAGCAGTTCTTC CASSPSGGYNEQFF
TRBJ2-3 . TRBV6-5 . TGTGCCAGCAGTTCTAGCGTAGGTAGCACAGATACGCAGTATTTT CASSSSVGSTDTQYF
TRBJ1-2 . TRBV7-6 . TGTGCCAGCAGCTTAGGTCCCAGGGAGGGCGGCTACACCTTC CASSLGPREGGYTF
TRBJ1-2 . TRBV6-1 . TGTGCCAGCAGTGAATATAAGATCATCGGGAACTATGGCTACACCTTC CASSEYKIIGNYGYTF
TRBJ2-3 . TRBV7-2 TRBD1 TGTGCCAGCAGCCCCCGACAGGGGGCTATGGGAGATACGCAGTATTTT CASSPRQGAMGDTQYF
TRBJ1-6 . TRBV14 . TGTGCCAGCAGCCAAGAGCGGGGTTCAGCCCTCCACTTT CASSQERGSALHF
TRBJ2-2 . TRBV5-1 . TGCGCCACCAGATCAACAGGGTCGACCGGGGAGCTGTTTTTT CATRSTGSTGELFF
TRBJ2-3 . TRBV24-1 . TGTGCCACCAGTGATACATACACAGATACGCAGTATTTT CATSDTYTDTQYF
TRBJ1-5 . TRBV9 . TGTGCCAGCAGCGTCGGACCCAATCAGCCCCAGCATTTT CASSVGPNQPQHF
TRBJ2-2 . TRBV28 . TGTGCCAGCAGTTTACTGCGGGCCACGAACACCGGGGAGCTGTTTTTT CASSLLRATNTGELFF
TRBJ2-3 . TRBV30 . TGTGCCTGGAGTGGGAGGGTCAGCTTGGCAGATACGCAGTATTTT CAWSGRVSLADTQYF
TRBJ2-2 . TRBV9 . TGTGCCAGCAGCGTAGCCCCAAGGACCGGGGAGCTGTTTTTT CASSVAPRTGELFF
TRBJ1-3 . TRBV30 TRBD1 TGTGCCTGGAGTGTCGCCGGGACAGGGAGTGGCAACACCATATATTTT CAWSVAGTGSGNTIYF
TRBJ1-2 . TRBV5-6 TRBD1 TGTGCCAGCAGCTCGCGACAGGGGAACTATGGCTACACCTTC CASSSRQGNYGYTF
TRBJ1-2 . TRBV15 TRBD1 TGTGCCACCAGCAGAACAGGGGACTATGGCTACACCTTC CATSRTGDYGYTF
TRBJ2-2 . TRBV9 . TGTGCCAGCAGCGTAGAGGCTGGGAACCCGGGCACCGGGGAGCTGTTTTTT CASSVEAGNPGTGELFF
TRBJ1-5 . TRBV10-3 TRBD1 TGTGCCGCGGGGACAGTTAGCAATCAGCCCCAGCATTTT CAAGTVSNQPQHF
TRBJ1-3 . TRBV2 . TGTGCCAGCAGGGACCGAAGGGGAAGTGGAAACACCATATATTTT CASRDRRGSGNTIYF